This entry concerns a single T cell receptor beta chain. Its antigen is as yet unknown. The sample originates from a study of CD8+ T cells in alopecia areata. Study at large: Tofacitinib administration to treated patients was oral, at 5 to 10 mg twice daily.

Points from the study as a whole: Lesional tissue from the scalp (especially in alopecia totalis/universalis) showed higher clonality than normal scalp.

Treatment specified: oral pan-JAK inhibitor, 5-10 mg twice daily. The investigators collected lesional scalp punch biopsies and peripheral blood from alopecia areata patients. The CDR3 runs 17 residues. Germline loops: CDR1 PRHDT, CDR2 FYEKMQ (reference sequence). V gave up 1 base and J gave up 7 bases; unmatched junction bases: 11. Extracted RNA was reverse transcribed, and the resulting cDNA served as sequencing template. The table came from immunoSEQ multiplex PCR; TCRdb's copy has only in-frame clones and leaves some out. The table includes over 150,000 clones, 50% to 65% detected once. V and J are TRBV13 and TRBJ2-1, with 9 positions matching TRBD2. This TCR derives from a human donor with alopecia areata. The sequencing here drew on CD8+ T cells sorted from blood, taken at week 24, from a patient treated with tofacitinib. In DNA, the CDR3 is TGTGCCAGCAGCTTAGCCCCCCCGGGACTAGCCTTGAATGAGCAGTTCTTC. This encodes CASSLAPPGLALNEQFF. The whole variable domain, remainder taken from reference TRBV13 and TRBJ2-1, is AAGVIQSPRHLIKEKRETATLKCYPIPRHDTVYWYQQGPGQDPQFLISFYEKMQSDKGSIPDRFSAQQFSDYHSELNMSSLELGDSALYFCASSLAPPGLALNEQFFGPGTRLTVL.